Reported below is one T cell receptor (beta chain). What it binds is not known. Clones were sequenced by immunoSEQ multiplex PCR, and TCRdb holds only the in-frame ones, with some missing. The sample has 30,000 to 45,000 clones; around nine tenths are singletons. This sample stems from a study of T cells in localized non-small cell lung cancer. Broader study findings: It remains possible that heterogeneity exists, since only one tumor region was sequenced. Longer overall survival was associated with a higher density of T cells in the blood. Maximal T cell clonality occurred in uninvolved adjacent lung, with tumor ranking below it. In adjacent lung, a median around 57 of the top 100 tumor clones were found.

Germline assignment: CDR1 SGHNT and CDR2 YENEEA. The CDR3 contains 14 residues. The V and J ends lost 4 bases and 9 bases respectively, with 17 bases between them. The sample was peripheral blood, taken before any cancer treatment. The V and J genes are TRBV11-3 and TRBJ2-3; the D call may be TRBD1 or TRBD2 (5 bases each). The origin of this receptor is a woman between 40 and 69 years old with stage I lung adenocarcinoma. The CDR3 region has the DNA TGTGCCAGCAGCTCACAGCCCGGGGCCAAGACGCAGTATTTT. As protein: CASSSQPGAKTQYF. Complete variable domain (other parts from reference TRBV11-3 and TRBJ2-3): EAGVVQSPRYKIIEKKQPVAFWCNPISGHNTLYWYLQNLGQGPELLIRYENEEAVDDSQLPKDRFSAERLKGVDSTLKIQPAELGDSAVYLCASSSQPGAKTQYFGPGTRLTVL.